This T cell receptor beta chain came from a study of blood T cell repertoires in COVID-19. This clone turned up a few times. Unmatched junction bases numbered 6, after V lost 5 bases and J lost 3 bases. The CDR3 runs 14 residues. Germline-derived CDR1 and CDR2 are PRHDT and FYEKMQ (reference sequence). Measured with immunoSEQ multiplex PCR; TCRdb has only the in-frame clones, and not every one. The data show under 200,000 clones, roughly nine tenths seen once. This TCR derives from a woman aged 55-75 years with COVID-19, enrolled during active disease. Sequences were obtained from peripheral blood. The chain employs TRBV13 and TRBJ2-7; 8 bases are shared with TRBD2. CDR3 bases: TGTGCCAGCAGCCATGTAGCGGGGAGCTACGAGCAGTACTTC. Translating gives CASSHVAGSYEQYF.